The T cell receptor (beta chain) described here comes from a study of T cell repertoires in cytomegalovirus infection. At the level of the study: Evidence of both CMV infection and a matching HLA type came from public TCR beta signatures. Study-level results: CMV carriers having the relevant HLA were flagged by cumulative public TCR beta family frequency. HLA-C-restricted CMV clonotypes gave the most frequent clonotype in two of eight donors.

This clonotype was detected only a few times. Its antigen is still unknown. TCRdb redid the calling of the reads with MiXCR, one entry per CDR3 protein. This table holds under 300,000 distinct CDR3 sequences, 15% to 20% found once. Per the germline V gene, CDR1 is SGHAT and CDR2 is FQNNGV. The CDR3 totals 13 residues. Trimming pared 8 bases from V and 8 bases from J, leaving 16 bases between. The V call is TRBV11-2, the J call TRBJ2-1; maybe TRBD2 (5 bases). The receptor was isolated from a human donor in good health (CMV status not recorded). Some clones in this sample may be carry-over from other donors' samples. The source material was CD8+ T cells from PBMCs. The CDR3 DNA reads TGTGCCAGCGGAGGAAAGGTGAGGGATGAGCAGTTCTTC. Its translation: CASGGKVRDEQFF.